This passage covers 30 T cell receptor beta chains from one sample sequenced in a study of tumor-infiltrating lymphocytes in primary liver carcinoma. The authors made TCR beta cDNA from 450 to 600 ng total RNA with a constant-region primer. Generation of the TCR beta libraries relied on three nested multiplex PCR rounds using slightly modified ARM-PCR. Rounds one and two of PCR, each of around 9 cycles, were primed with TRBV1-TRBV30 forward primers and a C-beta reverse primer. TCRdb ran MiXCR on the multiplex PCR reads and lists one entry per CDR3 protein. The data hold around 190,000 distinct CDR3 sequences, with around four fifths observed a single time. Scientists recovered RNA and DNA together from roughly 21-30 mg of unsorted bulk tissue. Sequencing was done on a sample of tumor tissue from primary liver carcinoma. The source of these receptors is a man between 35 and 55 years old with primary liver carcinoma and hepatitis B virus infection.

Comment on this clonotype: Because it lacks the conserved phenylalanine or tryptophan at the end, this CDR3 is likely a read error. The V and J genes are TRBV11-2 and TRBJ2-1; 12 nucleotides match TRBD2. Germline V gene lookup returns CDR1 SGHAT and CDR2 FQNNGV. This CDR3 region has 15 residues. The CDR3 is CVSSQTSGSNNEQFI. As DNA, the CDR3 is TGTGTCAGCAGCCAGACTAGCGGGAGTAACAATGAGCAGTTCATC.

Ten or more counts support this clonotype. The chain combines TRBV5-1 with TRBJ2-5; TRBD2 aligns across 13 bases. This CDR3 spans 16 amino acids. V dropped 5 bases and J dropped 4; count of bases not matched to a gene: 8. Germline-derived CDR1 and CDR2 are SGHRS and YFSETQ. CDR3 sequence reads: CASSFGLAGVGETQYF. The CDR3 bases are TGCGCCAGCAGTTTCGGACTAGCGGGAGTGGGAGAGACCCAGTACTTC.

Points on this clonotype: The germline gene is not matched at one end of the junction; a read error may be the cause. CDR3 DNA sequence: TGTGCCATCAGCTTGGGACCGTCTAATTCACCCCTCCACTTT. Its protein product is CAISLGPSNSPLHF. The V and J genes are TRBV7-2 and TRBJ1-6, with a possible D match to TRBD1 (5 bases). From germline, CDR1 is SGHTA and CDR2 FQGNSA. The CDR3 covers 14 residues.

This clonotype has a single count. The CDR3 does not end in the conserved phenylalanine or tryptophan, so this is likely a read error. The rearrangement uses TRBV12-3 or TRBV12-4 and TRBJ1-2; D is unclear. The CDR3 has 14 amino acids. The CDR3: CASSLKGVDYGYTL. As DNA, the CDR3 is TGTGCCAGCAGTTTAAAGGGCGTCGACTATGGATACACCTTA.

As for this clonotype: The junction departs from germline at one end; a sequencing error may be responsible. The chain is built from TRBV29-1 and TRBJ2-1, with TRBD2 matching 15 bases. The CDR3 has 15 residues. CDR1 is SQVTM and CDR2 is ANQGSEA in the germline V gene. The CDR3 spells CGVDRTSGRAWEQFF. The CDR3 DNA sequence: TGCGGCGTTGACCGGACTAGCGGGAGGGCATGGGAGCAGTTCTTC.

Notes on this clonotype: Likely a read error: the CDR3 ends without its conserved phenylalanine or tryptophan. The DNA is left out, because the CDR3 cannot be placed on it with certainty; the CDR3 is given as TCRdb lists it. The gene calls are TRBV7-9 and TRBJ2-7; no DNA check was done on the table's D call, TRBD1. Per germline, CDR1 SEHNR and CDR2 FQNEAQ (reference sequence). The CDR3 sequence runs 12 residues, both termini included. The CDR3: CVSSQGQSEQYL.

This clonotype was picked up one time. This sequence joins TRBV12-3 or TRBV12-4 and TRBJ2-3; 13 positions agree with TRBD2. With V trimmed by 8 bases and J by 8 bases, 10 bases remained unmatched. This CDR3 has 15 residues. The DNA for the CDR3 is TGTGCCAGCGCTGGTGGACTAGCGGGAGCGAGTACGCAGTATTTT. Protein sequence: CASAGGLAGASTQYF.

The chain carries TRBV29-1 and TRBJ2-7, with no clear D. The germline gives CDR1 SQVTM, CDR2 ANQGSEA. The CDR3 extends over 12 amino acids. CDR3 loop: CRTGRTAYEQYF. CDR3 DNA: TGCCGCACTGGACGGACGGCCTACGAGCAGTACTTC.

About this clonotype: In this CDR3 the conserved last residue, phenylalanine or tryptophan, is missing, so a read error is likely. The chain is built from TRBV6-6 and TRBJ1-1; 8 nucleotides align to TRBD1. The CDR3 contains 13 residues. CDR1 and CDR2 (germline): MNHNY, SVGAGI (reference sequence). After removal of 6 bases from V and 5 bases from J, the junction contained 5 bases not matched to a gene. The CDR3, as DNA: TGTGCCAGCAGCACAGGGGGGATTACTGAAGCTTTCCAT. It codes for CASSTGGITEAFH.

The chain links TRBV11-3 to TRBJ2-1; possibly TRBD1 for D (5 bases). The CDR3 length is 16 residues. Trimming stripped 2 bases from V and 3 bases from J, with 14 bases between. The germline CDR1 and CDR2 sequences are SGHNT and YENEEA. This CDR3 reads CASSLTAGADYNEQFF. CDR3 DNA: TGTGCCAGCAGCTTAACCGCTGGGGCAGACTACAATGAGCAGTTCTTC.

The chain combines TRBV28 with TRBJ2-7; no definite D call. The V end lost 9 bases, the J end lost 6 bases, and 12 bases lay between the germline ends. Germline CDR1 reads MDHEN; CDR2 reads SYDVKM. The CDR3 loop spans 11 amino acids. The CDR3 loop reads CASSAPAEQYF. Written as DNA, the CDR3 is TGTGCCAGTAGTGCCCCGGCCGAGCAGTACTTC.

In regard to this clonotype: At one end, the junction sequence differs from germline, possibly due to a read error. V and J are TRBV29-1 and TRBJ2-2; D may correspond to TRBD1 or TRBD2 (6 bases each). CDR3 length: 12 amino acids. The V gene's germline CDR1 is SQVTM and CDR2 ANQGSEA. The CDR3 loop reads CSVGRGAGELFF. CDR3 DNA: TGCAGCGTCGGAAGGGGGGCCGGGGAACTGTTTTTT.

For this clonotype: A read error may produce the germline difference seen at one junction end. The chain combines TRBV6-5 with TRBJ1-5, with D possibly being TRBD1 (6 bases). The CDR3 is 16 residues long. Germline V gene lookup returns CDR1 MNHEY and CDR2 SVGAGI. The chain's CDR3 is CASSPTRGRGNQSQHF. The CDR3 DNA reads as TGTGCCAGTAGCCCCACGAGGGGGAGAGGCAATCAGTCCCAGCATTTT.

About this clonotype itself: Since no conserved phenylalanine or tryptophan closes the CDR3, a read error is the likely cause. J is TRBJ2-4 and V is TRBV11-1, with 11 bases that match TRBD2. CDR1 is SGHAT and CDR2 is FQDESV in the germline V gene (reference sequence). This CDR3 has 17 residues. This CDR3 reads CACSFPETSGAKNTQYY. The DNA of the CDR3 is TGTGCCTGCAGCTTTCCCGAGACTAGCGGGGCCAAAAACACTCAGTACTAC.

About this clonotype itself: A read error may account for a junction end that differs from germline. The chain combines TRBV29-1 with TRBJ2-5; perhaps TRBD1 as D (5 bases). The CDR3 is 14 amino acids. CDR1 and CDR2 from the germline V gene are SQVTM and ANQGSEA. This CDR3 reads CSVTDPDTQDTQYF. The CDR3 nucleotides are TGCAGCGTGACGGACCCGGACACACAAGATACCCAGTATTTC.

Details on this clonotype: As the CDR3 is not closed by the conserved phenylalanine or tryptophan, this likely results from a read error. The limits of the CDR3 on the DNA are not certain, so only TCRdb's listed CDR3 is given. The chain joins TRBV29-1 to TRBJ2-3; the table gives TRBD2 as D, unverified against the DNA. The CDR3 is 14 residues long, ends included. CDR1 and CDR2 from the germline V gene are SQVTM and ANQGSEA. The CDR3 protein is CGVGASGRPGTQNL.

Details on this clonotype: Germline and junction disagree at one end, which may indicate a read error. The chain employs TRBV5-4 and TRBJ1-5; 8 bases agree with TRBD1. Germline values: CDR1 SGHNT, CDR2 YYREEE (reference sequence). CDR3 length: 17 residues. CDR3 sequence (DNA): TGTACCAGCAGCATTACCCCCGACAGGGGAGGGGATCAGCCCCAGCATTTT. It encodes CTSSITPDRGGDQPQHF.

Comment on this clonotype: The final CDR3 position lacks the conserved phenylalanine or tryptophan, pointing to a likely read error. The gene calls are TRBV29-1 and TRBJ2-2; D is ambiguous. The germline V gene has CDR1 SQVTM and CDR2 ANQGSEA. The CDR3 has 13 residues. CDR3 nucleotides: TGCAGCGTTGTTGGCAGTAACATCGGGGAGCTGTTTCTT. Protein product: CSVVGSNIGELFL.

Regarding this clonotype: The conserved closing phenylalanine or tryptophan is absent in this CDR3, likely reflecting a read error. The limits of the CDR3 on the DNA are not certain, so only TCRdb's listed CDR3 is given. The rearrangement links TRBV12-3 or TRBV12-4 to TRBJ2-7. From its first to its last residue, the CDR3 has 14 amino acids. CDR3 protein: CASSLTVERPIPYL.

This clonotype occurred many times. J is TRBJ2-4 and V is TRBV6-1; possible D gene TRBD2, 6 bases. V was pared by 3 bases and J by 9 bases, with 15 bases between. Germline CDR1 is MNHNS and CDR2 is SASEGT. The CDR3 is 14 residues long. The CDR3 loop is CASSDGTPRGIQYF. CDR3 in DNA: TGTGCCAGCAGTGACGGGACTCCTCGGGGCATTCAGTACTTC.

As concerns this clonotype: Germline and junction disagree at one end, which may indicate a read error. This chain connects TRBV29-1 to TRBJ2-7; unclear D gene. Germline V gene sequence: CDR1 SQVTM, CDR2 ANQGSEA. The CDR3 is made up of 13 amino acids. The CDR3 DNA follows: TGCAGCGTTGAAGGGAATGGTTCCTACGTGCAGTACTTC. It codes for CSVEGNGSYVQYF.

This clonotype came up once. One end of the junction fails to match germline, which may point to a read error. The chain uses TRBV24-1 and TRBJ2-3; 7 bases map to TRBD2. Germline CDR1 reads KGHDR; CDR2 reads SFDVKD. CDR3 size: 14 residues. The CDR3 region is CATSASGGTDTHYF. The CDR3 region has the DNA TGTGCCACCAGTGCCTCGGGAGGAACAGATACGCACTATTTT.

About this clonotype: A junction boundary mismatches the germline segment, possibly from a read error. This chain links TRBV29-1 with TRBJ1-1, with D possibly being TRBD1 (5 bases). Germline V lookup: CDR1 SQVTM, CDR2 ANQGSEA. The CDR3 covers 15 residues. The CDR3 bases are TGCACCGTTGGTCCAGGGTGGGGTATGGTGGCTGGAGCTTTCTTT. Translation: CTVGPGWGMVAGAFF.

This clonotype was seen only once. V and J are TRBV6-1 and TRBJ2-2; D call uncertain. The V and J ends lost 6 bases and 4 bases respectively, with 21 bases between them. Germline V gene data show CDR1 as MNHNS and CDR2 as SASEGT. The CDR3 covers 17 residues. The CDR3 nucleotides are TGTGCCAGCAGGGTCGAGTCCGTGGTTATGGCCACCGGGGAGCTGTTTTTT. It encodes CASRVESVVMATGELFF.

The chain employs TRBV11-1 and TRBJ2-1; 8 bases match TRBD1. The length of the CDR3 is 16 residues. Germline V lookup: CDR1 SGHAT, CDR2 FQDESV (reference sequence). Written as DNA, the CDR3 is TGTGTCTGCAGCTTGGGACAGGCCATCTCCTACAATGAGCAGTTCTTC. Translation gives CVCSLGQAISYNEQFF.

Comments on this clonotype: The junction differs from germline at one of its ends, possibly a read error. The chain joins TRBV5-4 to TRBJ2-7, with TRBD1 matching 8 bases. Germline lookup yields CDR1 SGHNT and CDR2 YYREEE (reference sequence). The CDR3 sequence is 13 residues long. CDR3 loop: CAISGQGSYEQYF. The CDR3 bases are TGTGCCATCAGCGGACAGGGCTCTTACGAGCAGTACTTC.

Details on this clonotype: The junction shows a germline mismatch at one end, possibly a read error. V and J are TRBV6-2 or TRBV6-3 and TRBJ2-7; maybe TRBD2 (6 bases). CDR1 is MNHEY, CDR2 SVGEGT, per germline. The CDR3 is made up of 14 amino acids. The CDR3 region has the DNA TGTGCCAGCAAAAGATTACAGGAGGGCTATGAGCAGTGCTTC. It yields the protein CASKRLQEGYEQCF.

Concerning this clonotype itself: Given a much more abundant clone one base away, this may be a read error. The chain combines TRBV24-1 with TRBJ2-1; 7 nucleotides line up with TRBD2. Germline CDR1 is KGHDR and CDR2 is SFDVKD. The CDR3 is 15 residues long. This CDR3 is CAISDSLAAYNEQFF. The CDR3 DNA reads as TGTGCCATCAGTGATTCTCTAGCGGCCTACAATGAGCAGTTCTTC.

Concerning this clonotype itself: Without the conserved terminal phenylalanine or tryptophan, this CDR3 likely stems from a read error. Because the CDR3's place on the DNA is in doubt, the DNA is left out and the CDR3 is given as listed by TCRdb. This chain links TRBV11-2 with TRBJ1-5; TRBD1, the D gene given by the table, was not confirmed from the DNA. The germline V gene has CDR1 SGHAT and CDR2 FQNNGV. Counting both end residues, the CDR3 totals 16 amino acids. The CDR3 sequence is CASSLKGGQTNQPQRI.

To note about this clonotype: A read error may produce the germline difference seen at one junction end. V gene TRBV11-2 combines with J gene TRBJ2-7, with D unclear. CDR1 is SGHAT and CDR2 is FQNNGV in the germline V gene. This CDR3 comprises 14 residues. The CDR3 sequence is CASSSNSNSYEQYF. The CDR3, as DNA: TGTGCTAGCAGCTCTAACAGTAACTCTTACGAGCAGTACTTC.